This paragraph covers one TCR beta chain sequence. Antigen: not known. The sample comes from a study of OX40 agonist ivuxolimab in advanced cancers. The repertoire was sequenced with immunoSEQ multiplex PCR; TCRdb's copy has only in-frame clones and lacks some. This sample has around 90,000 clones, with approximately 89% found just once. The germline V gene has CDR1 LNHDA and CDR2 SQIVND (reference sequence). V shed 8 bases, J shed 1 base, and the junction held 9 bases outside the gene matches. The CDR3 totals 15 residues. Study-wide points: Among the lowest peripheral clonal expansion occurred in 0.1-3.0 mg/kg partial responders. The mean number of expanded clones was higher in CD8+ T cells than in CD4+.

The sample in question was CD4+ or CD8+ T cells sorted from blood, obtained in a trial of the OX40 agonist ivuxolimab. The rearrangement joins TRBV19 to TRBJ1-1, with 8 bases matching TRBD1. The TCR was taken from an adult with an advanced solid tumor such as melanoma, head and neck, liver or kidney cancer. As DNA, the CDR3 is TGTGCCAGTCGAAAAGGACAGGGCCCGAACACTGAAGCTTTCTTT. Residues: CASRKGQGPNTEAFF.